The sequence of this T cell receptor beta chain was determined in a study of cytomegalovirus exposure and HLA in healthy donors. The germline V gene encodes CDR1 MNHEY and CDR2 SMNVEV (reference sequence). The CDR3 sequence is 19 residues long. Primers: 60 Vbeta forward and 13 Jbeta reverse. The method was immunoSEQ multiplex PCR; TCRdb's version includes in-frame clones alone and lacks a portion of them. Of over 110,000 clones in the sample, 60% to 85% were seen once. The TCR sequence derives from a male donor in good health and CMV-seropositive. The sequencing sample was made of PBMCs. The chain joins TRBV27 to TRBJ1-6, with 7 bases fitting TRBD1. Written as DNA, the CDR3 is TGTGCTTCCCAAAAGGTCCCCGGGACAGTAAGCTCCTATAATTCACCCCTCCACTTT. Protein product: CASQKVPGTVSSYNSPLHF.